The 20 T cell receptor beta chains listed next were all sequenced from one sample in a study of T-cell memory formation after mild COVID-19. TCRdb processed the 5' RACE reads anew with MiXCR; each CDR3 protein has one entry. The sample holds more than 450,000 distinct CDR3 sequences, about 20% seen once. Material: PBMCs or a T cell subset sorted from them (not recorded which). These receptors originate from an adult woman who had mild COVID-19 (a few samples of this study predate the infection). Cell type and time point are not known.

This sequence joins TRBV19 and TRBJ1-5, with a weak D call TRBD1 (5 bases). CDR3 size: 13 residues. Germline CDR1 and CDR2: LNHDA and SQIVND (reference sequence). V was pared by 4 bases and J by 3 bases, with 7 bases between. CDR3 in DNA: TGTGCCAGTAGTACAGGGAACAATCAGCCCCAGCATTTT. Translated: CASSTGNNQPQHF.

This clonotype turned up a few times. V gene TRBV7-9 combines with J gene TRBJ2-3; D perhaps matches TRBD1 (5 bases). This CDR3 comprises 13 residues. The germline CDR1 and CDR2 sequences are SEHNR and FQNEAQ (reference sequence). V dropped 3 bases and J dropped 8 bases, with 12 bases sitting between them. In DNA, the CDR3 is TGTGCCAGCAGCTTCCAGGGATCCCCTACGCAGTATTTT. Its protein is CASSFQGSPTQYF.

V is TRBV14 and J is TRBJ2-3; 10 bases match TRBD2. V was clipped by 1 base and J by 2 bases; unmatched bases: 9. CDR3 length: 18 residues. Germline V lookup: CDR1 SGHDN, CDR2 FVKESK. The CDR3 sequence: CASSQGLVAGGFTDTQYF. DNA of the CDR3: TGTGCCAGCAGCCAAGGTCTGGTAGCGGGAGGCTTCACAGATACGCAGTATTTT. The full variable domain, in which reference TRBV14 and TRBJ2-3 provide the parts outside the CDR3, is EAGVTQFPSHSVIEKGQTVTLRCDPISGHDNLYWYRRVMGKEIKFLLHFVKESKQDESGMPNNRFLAERTGGTYSTLKVQPAELEDSGVYFCASSQGLVAGGFTDTQYFGPGTRLTVL.

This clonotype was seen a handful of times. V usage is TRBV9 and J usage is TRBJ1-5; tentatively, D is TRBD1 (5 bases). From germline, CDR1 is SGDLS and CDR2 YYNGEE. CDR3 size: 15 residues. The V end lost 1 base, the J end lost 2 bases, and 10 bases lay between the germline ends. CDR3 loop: CASSVSGAGNQPQHF. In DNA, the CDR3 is TGTGCCAGCAGCGTAAGCGGGGCGGGCAATCAGCCCCAGCATTTT.

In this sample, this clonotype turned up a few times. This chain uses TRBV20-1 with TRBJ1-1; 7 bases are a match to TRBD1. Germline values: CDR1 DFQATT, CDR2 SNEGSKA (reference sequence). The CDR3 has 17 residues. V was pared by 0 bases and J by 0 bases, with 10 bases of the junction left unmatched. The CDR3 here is CSARDVTGRRMNTEAFF. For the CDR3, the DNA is TGCAGTGCTAGAGATGTGACAGGGCGTCGAATGAACACTGAAGCTTTCTTT.

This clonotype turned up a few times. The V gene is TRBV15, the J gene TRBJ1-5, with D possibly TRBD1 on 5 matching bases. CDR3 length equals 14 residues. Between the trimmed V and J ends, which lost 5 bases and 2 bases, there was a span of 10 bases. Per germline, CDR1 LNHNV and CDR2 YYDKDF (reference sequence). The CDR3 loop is CATSDTGGNQPQHF. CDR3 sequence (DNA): TGTGCCACCAGCGACACGGGGGGCAATCAGCCCCAGCATTTT.

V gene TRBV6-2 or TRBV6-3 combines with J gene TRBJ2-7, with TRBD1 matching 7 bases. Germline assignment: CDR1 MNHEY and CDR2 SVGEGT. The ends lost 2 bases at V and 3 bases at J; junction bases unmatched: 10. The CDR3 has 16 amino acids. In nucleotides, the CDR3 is TGTGCCAGCAGTTACGGACAGGATCATCCCGTCTACGAGCAGTACTTC. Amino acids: CASSYGQDHPVYEQYF.

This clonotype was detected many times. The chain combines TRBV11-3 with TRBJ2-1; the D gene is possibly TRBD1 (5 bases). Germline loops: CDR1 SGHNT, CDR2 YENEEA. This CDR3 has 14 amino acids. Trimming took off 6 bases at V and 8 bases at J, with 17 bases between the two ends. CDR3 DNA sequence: TGTGCCAGCAGTGACCTACCTACAGGCGATGAGCAGTTCTTC. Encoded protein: CASSDLPTGDEQFF.

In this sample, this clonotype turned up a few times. The DNA for the CDR3 is TGTGCCAGCAGTGATGGGAACAGGGTCGTGGCTCAGCCCCAGCATTTT. Translated, it gives CASSDGNRVVAQPQHF. The gene calls are TRBV6-1 and TRBJ1-5, with a possible D match to TRBD1 (6 bases). The V end was cut by 3 bases, the J end by 6 bases, with 18 bases between. This CDR3 region has 16 residues. In germline, CDR1 is MNHNS, CDR2 SASEGT.

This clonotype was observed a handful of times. The CDR3 bases are TGCAGCGTTGAACCCCAGGGACAGGAGAACACAGATACGCAGTATTTT. This translates into CSVEPQGQENTDTQYF. The chain employs TRBV29-1 and TRBJ2-3; 8 bases fit TRBD1. V dropped 2 bases and J dropped 2; count of bases not matched to a gene: 9. CDR3 length: 16 residues. Per the germline V gene, CDR1 is SQVTM and CDR2 is ANQGSEA.

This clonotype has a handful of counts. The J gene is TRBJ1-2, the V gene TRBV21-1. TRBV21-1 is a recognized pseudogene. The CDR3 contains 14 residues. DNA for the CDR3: TGTGCCAGCAGCAAAGGGAAGCGGAACTATGGCTACACCTTC. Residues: CASSKGKRNYGYTF.

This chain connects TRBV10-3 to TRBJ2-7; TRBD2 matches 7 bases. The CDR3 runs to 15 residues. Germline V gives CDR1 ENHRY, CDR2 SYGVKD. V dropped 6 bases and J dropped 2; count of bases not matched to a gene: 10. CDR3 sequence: CAISENGRTPYEQYF. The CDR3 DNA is TGTGCCATCAGCGAGAACGGGAGGACCCCCTACGAGCAGTACTTC.

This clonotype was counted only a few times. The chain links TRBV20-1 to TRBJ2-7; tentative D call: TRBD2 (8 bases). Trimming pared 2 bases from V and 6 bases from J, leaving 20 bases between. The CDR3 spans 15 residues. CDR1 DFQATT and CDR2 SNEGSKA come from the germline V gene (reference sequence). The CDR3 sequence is CSARKGAGGQGEQYF. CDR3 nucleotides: TGCAGTGCTAGAAAGGGGGCGGGAGGTCAGGGCGAGCAGTACTTC.

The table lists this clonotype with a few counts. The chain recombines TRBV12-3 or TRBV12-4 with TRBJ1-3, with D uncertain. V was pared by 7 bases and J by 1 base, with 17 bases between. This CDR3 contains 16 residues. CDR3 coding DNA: TGTGCCAGCAATACTCTCATCCGTACGTCTGGAAACACCATATATTTT. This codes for CASNTLIRTSGNTIYF.

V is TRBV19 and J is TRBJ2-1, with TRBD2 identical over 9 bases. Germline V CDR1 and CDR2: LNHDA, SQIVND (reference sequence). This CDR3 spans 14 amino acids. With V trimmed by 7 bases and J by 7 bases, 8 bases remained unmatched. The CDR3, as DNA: TGTGCCAGTACTCGGCGGGAGGGGACGAATGAGCAGTTCTTC. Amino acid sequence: CASTRREGTNEQFF.

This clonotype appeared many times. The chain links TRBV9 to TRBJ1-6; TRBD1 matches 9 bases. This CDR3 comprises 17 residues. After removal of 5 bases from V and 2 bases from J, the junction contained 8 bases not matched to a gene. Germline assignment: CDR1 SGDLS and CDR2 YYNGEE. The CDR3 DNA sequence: TGTGCCAGCAGTGCTCGGGACAGGGTCACCTATAATTCACCCCTCCACTTT. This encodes CASSARDRVTYNSPLHF.

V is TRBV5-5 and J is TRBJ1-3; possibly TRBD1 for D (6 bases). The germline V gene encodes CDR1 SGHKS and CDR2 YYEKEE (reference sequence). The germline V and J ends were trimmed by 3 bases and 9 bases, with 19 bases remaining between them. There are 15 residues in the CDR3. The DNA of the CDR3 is TGTGCCAGCAGCTGGGGGGCGGGCGCCGGCGGCACCATATATTTT. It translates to CASSWGAGAGGTIYF.

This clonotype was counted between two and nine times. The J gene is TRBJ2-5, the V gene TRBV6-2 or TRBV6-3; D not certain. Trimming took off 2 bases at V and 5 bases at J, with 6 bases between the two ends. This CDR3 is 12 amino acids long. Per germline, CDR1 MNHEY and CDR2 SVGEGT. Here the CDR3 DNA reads TGTGCCAGCAGTTACGGGAAGGAGACCCAGTACTTC. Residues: CASSYGKETQYF.

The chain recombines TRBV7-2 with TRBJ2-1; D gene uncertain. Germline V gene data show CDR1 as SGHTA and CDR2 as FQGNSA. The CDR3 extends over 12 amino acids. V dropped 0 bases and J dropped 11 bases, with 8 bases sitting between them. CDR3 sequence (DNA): TGTGCCAGCAGCTTAGCGAACGGACAGCAGTTCTTC. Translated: CASSLANGQQFF.

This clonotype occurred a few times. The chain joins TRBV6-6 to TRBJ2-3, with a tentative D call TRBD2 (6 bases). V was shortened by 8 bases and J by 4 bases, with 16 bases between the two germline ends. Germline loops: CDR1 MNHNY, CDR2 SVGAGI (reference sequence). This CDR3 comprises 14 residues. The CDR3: CASARGGNADTQYF. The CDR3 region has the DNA TGTGCCAGCGCTAGGGGAGGTAACGCAGATACGCAGTATTTT.